A single sample is the source of the 11 T cell receptor beta chains below, sequenced in a study of control samples from healthy donors and cancer patients. TCRdb's copy holds only in-frame clones and misses some; the assay was immunoSEQ multiplex PCR. The sample carries around 100,000 clones, 87% recorded once. The sequenced material came from blood. Receptor source: a woman in her forties or fifties in good health.

The chain has TRBV7-2 and TRBJ2-1; D gene uncertain. The V gene lost 1 base and the J gene lost 10 bases, with 17 bases spanning the gap. Per the germline V gene, CDR1 is SGHTA and CDR2 is FQGNSA. The CDR3 is 15 residues long. CDR3 coding DNA: TGTGCCAGCAGCTTAGTTTTGGGGTCTTCATTGGAGCAGTTCTTC. It encodes CASSLVLGSSLEQFF.

As regards this clone: At one end, the junction sequence differs from germline, possibly due to a read error. The V and J genes are TRBV16 and TRBJ2-2; D uncertain. This CDR3 comprises 14 residues. Looked up from germline, CDR1 is KGHSY and CDR2 is FQNENV. The CDR3 protein is CASGHLENTGELFF. In DNA form, the CDR3 reads TGTGCCAGCGGCCATTTAGAGAACACCGGGGAGCTGTTTTTT.

J is TRBJ2-2 and V is TRBV7-3; no reliable D call. The V gene's germline CDR1 is SGHTA and CDR2 FQGTGA. There are 11 residues in the CDR3. V was pared by 6 bases and J by 6 bases, with 5 bases between. The CDR3 DNA is TGTGCCAGCAGTGGATCCGGGGAGCTGTTTTTT. Translation gives CASSGSGELFF.

V usage is TRBV7-9 and J usage is TRBJ1-2; D perhaps matches TRBD1 (6 bases). The CDR3 length is 13 residues. Looked up from germline, CDR1 is SEHNR and CDR2 is FQNEAQ (reference sequence). V was shortened by 1 base and J by 6 bases, with 9 bases between the two germline ends. This CDR3 reads CASSLGQGNGYTF. For the CDR3, the DNA is TGTGCCAGCAGCTTAGGGCAGGGGAATGGCTACACCTTC.

The chain combines TRBV19 with TRBJ1-5; 8 bases align to TRBD1. With V trimmed by 6 bases and J by 2 bases, 12 bases remained unmatched. This CDR3 comprises 17 residues. Germline V gene lookup returns CDR1 LNHDA and CDR2 SQIVND (reference sequence). The CDR3 sequence is CASRGGQGVTGNQPQHF. The CDR3 region has the DNA TGTGCCAGTAGAGGAGGACAGGGTGTTACGGGCAATCAGCCCCAGCATTTT.

This rearrangement joins TRBV7-9 to TRBJ1-3; 7 bases are a match to TRBD1. Losses at the gene ends were 7 bases for V and 8 bases for J; bases not matched to a gene: 8. Germline CDR1 SEHNR, CDR2 FQNEAQ (reference sequence). CDR3 length equals 13 residues. CDR3 bases: TGTGCCAGCAAAAAGGGGGCCGTGTACACCATATATTTT. Translated: CASKKGAVYTIYF.

The J gene is TRBJ1-1, the V gene TRBV19; no firm D call. V lost 3 bases, J lost 3 bases, and 11 bases lay in between. CDR1 is LNHDA and CDR2 is SQIVND in the germline V gene (reference sequence). The length of the CDR3 is 14 residues. Here the CDR3 reads CASSILELDTEAFF. CDR3 nucleotides: TGTGCCAGTAGTATTTTAGAATTGGACACTGAAGCTTTCTTT.

The chain has TRBV19 and TRBJ1-1, with a possible D match to TRBD1 (5 bases). The CDR3 totals 11 residues. The ends were cut back, 8 bases at V and 6 bases at J, with 10 bases in the middle. Germline assignment: CDR1 LNHDA and CDR2 SQIVND (reference sequence). For the CDR3, the DNA is TGTGCCAGTTCTCCGGGGGCTGAAGCTTTCTTT. Translation: CASSPGAEAFF.

J is TRBJ2-7 and V is TRBV10-3, with D hard to call. The V end was cut by 2 bases, the J end by 3 bases, with 8 bases between. Germline V gene lookup returns CDR1 ENHRY and CDR2 SYGVKD. CDR3 length: 13 amino acids. The CDR3 sequence: CAISEPNLYEQYV. For the CDR3, the DNA is TGTGCCATCAGTGAGCCGAACCTCTACGAGCAGTACGTC.

The V gene is TRBV28, the J gene TRBJ1-6; D gene uncertain. V was trimmed by 3 bases and J by 3 bases, leaving 9 bases between them. The CDR3 covers 15 residues. The V gene's germline CDR1 is MDHEN and CDR2 SYDVKM. The CDR3 loop is CASSFEDLYNSPLHF. The CDR3 DNA reads as TGTGCCAGCAGTTTCGAGGACCTCTATAATTCACCCCTCCACTTT.

The rearrangement joins TRBV5-6 to TRBJ1-4; TRBD1 aligns across 8 bases. Losses at the gene ends were 2 bases for V and 7 bases for J; bases not matched to a gene: 4. The CDR3 contains 14 residues. Germline CDR1 and CDR2: SGHDT and YYEEEE. CDR3 sequence reads: CASSLKTGVEKLFF. The CDR3, as DNA: TGTGCCAGCAGCTTAAAGACAGGGGTTGAAAAACTGTTTTTT.